The following is a T cell receptor (beta chain) sequence with its context. This entry comes from a study of cytomegalovirus exposure and HLA in healthy donors. Primers: 60 Vbeta forward and 13 Jbeta reverse. Some clones are missing from TCRdb's copy, which holds only in-frame ones; the method was immunoSEQ multiplex PCR. Of around 150,000 clones in the sample, over 75% were seen once. This CDR3 contains 13 residues. V shed 10 bases and J 4 bases; nucleotides not matched to a gene: 8. Germline-derived CDR1 and CDR2 are ENHRY and SYGVKD. The chain has TRBV10-3 and TRBJ2-5; 8 bases are shared with TRBD2. The receptor comes from a man younger than 40 in good health and CMV-seronegative. Source material: PBMCs. The CDR3 spells CATGGLEGETQYF. The CDR3 DNA sequence: TGTGCCACGGGGGGGCTTGAGGGAGAGACCCAGTACTTC.